This passage covers 17 T cell receptor beta chains from one sample sequenced in a study of blood T cell repertoires in COVID-19. Only in-frame clones appear in the TCRdb table, and some are missing; sequencing was by immunoSEQ multiplex PCR. Among approximately 210,000 clones, 84% were seen once, and the ten largest hold roughly 7.6%. Sequenced: peripheral blood. These receptor sequences come from a woman between 50 and 59 years old with active or convalescent COVID-19.

The V call is TRBV6-5, the J call TRBJ1-3, with TRBD1 matching over 7 bases. The CDR3 runs to 15 residues. V was pared by 8 bases and J by 2 bases, with 9 bases of the junction left unmatched. Per germline, CDR1 MNHEY and CDR2 SVGAGI. Here the CDR3 DNA reads TGTGCCAGCTGCCGGACAGGCTTTGCTGGAAACACCATATATTTT. It specifies CASCRTGFAGNTIYF.

In its sample, this clone was seen once. The V gene is TRBV20-1, the J gene TRBJ2-1, with D tentatively TRBD2 (6 bases). The CDR3 totals 14 residues. Germline V gene sequence: CDR1 DFQATT, CDR2 SNEGSKA (reference sequence). The V end lost 3 bases, the J end lost 6 bases, and 15 bases lay between the germline ends. The CDR3 coding sequence is TGCAGTGCTAGTCCTAGCGCAACCCCCAATGAGCAGTTCTTC. Translated: CSASPSATPNEQFF.

The genes are TRBV29-1 and TRBJ1-1; 9 bases fit TRBD1. This CDR3 has 13 residues. The V gene's germline CDR1 is SQVTM and CDR2 ANQGSEA. V lost 6 bases, J lost 1 base, and 3 bases stayed unmatched. Here the CDR3 DNA reads TGCAGCGTCCGGGGACAGGGGAACACTGAAGCTTTCTTT. This gives the protein CSVRGQGNTEAFF.

The rearrangement joins TRBV2 to TRBJ1-1; D unclear. Trimming left V 4 bases short and J 4 bases short, with 13 bases between. CDR3 length: 14 amino acids. Germline CDR1 SNHLY, CDR2 FYNNEI. The CDR3 nucleotides are TGTGCCAGCAGTGCGTGGGGAAGCGGCACTGAAGCTTTCTTT. As protein: CASSAWGSGTEAFF. The whole variable domain, filled in from reference TRBV2 and TRBJ1-1, reads EPEVTQTPSHQVTQMGQEVILRCVPISNHLYFYWYRQILGQKVEFLVSFYNNEISEKSEIFDDQFSVERPDGSNFTLKIRSTKLEDSAMYFCASSAWGSGTEAFFGQGTRLTVV.

V is TRBV7-2 and J is TRBJ1-2; TRBD1 agrees at 10 bases. Germline V gene data show CDR1 as SGHTA and CDR2 as FQGNSA. J was trimmed by 7 bases and V by 1 base; bases with no gene match: 3. The CDR3 totals 14 residues. CDR3 sequence reads: CASSLGQGALGYTF. DNA of the CDR3: TGTGCCAGCAGCTTAGGACAGGGGGCGCTTGGCTACACCTTC.

The chain uses TRBV30 and TRBJ1-4; a weak D match, TRBD1 (6 bases). V dropped 1 base and J dropped 7 bases, with 13 bases sitting between them. Germline V CDR1 and CDR2: GTSNPN, SVGIG (reference sequence). CDR3 length equals 14 residues. CDR3 protein: CAWSAGTFSEKLFF. The CDR3 DNA is TGTGCCTGGAGTGCGGGGACATTTTCTGAAAAACTGTTTTTT.

V gene TRBV7-9 combines with J gene TRBJ1-2, with 7 bases aligning to TRBD1. Unmatched junction bases numbered 4, after V lost 6 bases and J lost 3 bases. Germline CDR1 and CDR2: SEHNR and FQNEAQ (reference sequence). This CDR3 contains 13 residues. The DNA for the CDR3 is TGTGCCAGCAGTCGCGGACAGGACTATGGCTACACCTTC. Its translation is CASSRGQDYGYTF.

The chain joins TRBV11-2 to TRBJ1-6; the D is unclear. This CDR3 contains 14 residues. V dropped 5 bases and J dropped 7 bases, with 12 bases sitting between them. Germline CDR1 SGHAT, CDR2 FQNNGV. CDR3 sequence (DNA): TGTGCCAGCAGCCGGGAGTCGGGCAATTCACCCCTCCACTTT. Amino acids: CASSRESGNSPLHF.

The chain links TRBV19 to TRBJ2-2, with D possibly TRBD2 on 6 matching bases. This CDR3 is built from 17 residues. V was shortened by 7 bases and J by 3 bases, with 21 bases between the two germline ends. Germline CDR1 LNHDA, CDR2 SQIVND (reference sequence). The CDR3 here is CASTPFRGFGDTGELFF. The CDR3 nucleotides read TGTGCCAGTACACCCTTTCGGGGGTTTGGGGACACCGGGGAGCTGTTTTTT. The complete variable domain, with remaining parts taken from reference TRBV19 and TRBJ2-2, reads DGGITQSPKYLFRKEGQNVTLSCEQNLNHDAMYWYRQDPGQGLRLIYYSQIVNDFQKGDIAEGYSVSREKKESFPLTVTSAQKNPTAFYLCASTPFRGFGDTGELFFGEGSRLTVL.

The V gene is TRBV6-5, the J gene TRBJ2-3; 8 bases map to TRBD1. The CDR3 runs 15 residues. Per germline, CDR1 MNHEY and CDR2 SVGAGI. Unmatched junction bases numbered 11, after V lost 7 bases and J lost 5 bases. The CDR3 DNA reads TGTGCCAGCAAAGTAGGACAGGGTAAAGGAGATACGCAGTATTTT. It encodes CASKVGQGKGDTQYF.

The chain combines TRBV29-1 with TRBJ1-2, with D tentatively TRBD1 (6 bases). Trimming shortened V by 7 bases and J by 8 bases, and 14 bases separated the two germline ends. Germline CDR1 is SQVTM and CDR2 is ANQGSEA. The CDR3 covers 11 residues. In DNA form, the CDR3 reads TGCAGCGGTCACAGGGTAAACGGCTACACCTTC. Translating gives CSGHRVNGYTF.

DNA for the CDR3: TGTGCCAGCAGCTTAGGTGGCAATAATCAGCCCCAGCATTTT. Translation: CASSLGGNNQPQHF. The rearrangement uses TRBV7-6 and TRBJ1-5; D is uncertain. V was trimmed by 1 base and J by 4 bases, leaving 8 bases between them. CDR3 length: 14 residues. Germline-derived CDR1 and CDR2 are SGHVS and FNYEAQ.

The genes are TRBV27 and TRBJ1-6, with D tentatively TRBD1 (5 bases). Trimming cost V 2 bases and J 8 bases, with 16 bases left between them. The CDR3 is 16 residues long. Germline V lookup: CDR1 MNHEY, CDR2 SMNVEV (reference sequence). CDR3 DNA: TGTGCCAGCAGTTTAGGGGCAGGGACGGGGGATTCACCCCTCCACTTT. The encoded protein is CASSLGAGTGDSPLHF.

The chain joins TRBV5-1 to TRBJ2-2; possible D gene TRBD1, 5 bases. There are 13 residues in the CDR3. V was shortened by 1 base and J by 8 bases, with 9 bases between the two germline ends. Germline-derived CDR1 and CDR2 are SGHRS and YFSETQ. CDR3 sequence: CASSLTRQGELFF. The DNA for the CDR3 is TGCGCCAGCAGCTTGACTCGACAGGGGGAGCTGTTTTTT.

The chain uses TRBV9 and TRBJ2-3; D perhaps matches TRBD2 (5 bases). Germline V lookup: CDR1 SGDLS, CDR2 YYNGEE. The CDR3 length is 14 residues. V lost 3 bases and J 0 bases, leaving 8 bases between the germline ends. CDR3 sequence reads: CASSATGSTDTQYF. Here the CDR3 DNA reads TGTGCCAGCAGCGCAACGGGGAGCACAGATACGCAGTATTTT.

V and J are TRBV9 and TRBJ2-2; no reliable D call. The ends were cut back, 0 bases at V and 3 bases at J, with 15 bases in the middle. CDR1 is SGDLS, CDR2 YYNGEE, per germline. This CDR3 has 17 residues. In DNA form, the CDR3 reads TGTGCCAGCAGCGTAGCTTTCGGCGGCAGTTACACCGGGGAGCTGTTTTTT. This sequence encodes CASSVAFGGSYTGELFF.

This clone was observed a single time. The chain carries TRBV25-1 and TRBJ2-2; 9 bases match TRBD1. In germline, CDR1 is MGHDK, CDR2 SYGVNS. Trimming cost V 1 base and J 7 bases; bases outside gene matches: 4. The CDR3 runs 15 residues. CDR3 DNA sequence: TGTGCCAGCAGTGAATTACAGGGGGCGGGCGGGGAGCTGTTTTTT. Translating gives CASSELQGAGGELFF.